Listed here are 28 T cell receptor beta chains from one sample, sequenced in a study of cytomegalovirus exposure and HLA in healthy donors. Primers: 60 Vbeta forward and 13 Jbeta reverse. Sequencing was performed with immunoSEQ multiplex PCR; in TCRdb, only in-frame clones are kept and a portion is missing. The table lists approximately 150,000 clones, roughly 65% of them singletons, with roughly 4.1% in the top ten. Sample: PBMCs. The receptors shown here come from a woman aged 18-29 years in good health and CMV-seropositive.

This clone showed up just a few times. This chain's CDR3 is CASSPGLAPYEQYF. The CDR3, as DNA: TGTGCCAGCAGCCCTGGACTAGCCCCCTACGAGCAGTACTTC. The V gene is TRBV5-4, the J gene TRBJ2-7; TRBD2 matches at 8 bases. V dropped 4 bases and J dropped 2; count of bases not matched to a gene: 5. CDR3 length: 14 residues. From germline, CDR1 is SGHNT and CDR2 YYREEE (reference sequence).

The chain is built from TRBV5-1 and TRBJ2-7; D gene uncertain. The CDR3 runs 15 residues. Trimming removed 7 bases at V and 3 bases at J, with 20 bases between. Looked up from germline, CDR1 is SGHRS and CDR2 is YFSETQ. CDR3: CASAPRLSPDYEQYF. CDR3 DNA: TGCGCCAGCGCTCCTAGGCTATCTCCGGACTACGAGCAGTACTTC.

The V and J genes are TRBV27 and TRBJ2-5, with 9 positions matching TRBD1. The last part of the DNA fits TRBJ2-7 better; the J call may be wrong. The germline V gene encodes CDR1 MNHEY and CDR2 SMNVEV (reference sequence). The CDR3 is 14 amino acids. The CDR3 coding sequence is TGTGCCAGCAGTCTCCCGGGACAGGGAAGCGAGCAGTACTTC. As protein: CASSLPGQGSEQYF.

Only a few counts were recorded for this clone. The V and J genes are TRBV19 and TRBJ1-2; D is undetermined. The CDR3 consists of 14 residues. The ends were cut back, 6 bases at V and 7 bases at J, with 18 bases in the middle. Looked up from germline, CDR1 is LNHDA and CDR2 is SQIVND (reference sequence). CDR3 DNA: TGTGCCAGTAGGCCCCTCGGTTCCGAAGTTGGCTACACCTTC. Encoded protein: CASRPLGSEVGYTF.

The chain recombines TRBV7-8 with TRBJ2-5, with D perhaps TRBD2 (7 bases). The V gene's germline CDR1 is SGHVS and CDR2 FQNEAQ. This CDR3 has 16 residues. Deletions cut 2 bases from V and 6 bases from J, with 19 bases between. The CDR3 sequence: CASSLYRGAFLQTQYF. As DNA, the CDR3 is TGTGCCAGCAGCTTATACCGGGGGGCCTTTTTACAGACCCAGTACTTC.

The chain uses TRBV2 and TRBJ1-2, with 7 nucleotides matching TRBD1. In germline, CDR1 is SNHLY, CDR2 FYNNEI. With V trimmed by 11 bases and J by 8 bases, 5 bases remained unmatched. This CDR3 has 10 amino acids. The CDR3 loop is CAGHRGGYTF. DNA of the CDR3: TGTGCCGGGCACAGGGGCGGCTACACCTTC.

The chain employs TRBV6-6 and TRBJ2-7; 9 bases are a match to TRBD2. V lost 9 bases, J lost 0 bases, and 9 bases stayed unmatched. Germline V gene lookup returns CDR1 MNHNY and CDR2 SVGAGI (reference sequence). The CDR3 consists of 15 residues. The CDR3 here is CASARGGGNSYEQYF. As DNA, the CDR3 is TGTGCCAGTGCGCGCGGGGGGGGGAACTCCTACGAGCAGTACTTC.

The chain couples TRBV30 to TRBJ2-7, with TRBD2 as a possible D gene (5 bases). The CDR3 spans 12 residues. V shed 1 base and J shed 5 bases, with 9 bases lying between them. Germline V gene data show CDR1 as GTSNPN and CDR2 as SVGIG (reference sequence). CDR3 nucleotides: TGTGCCTGGAGTGCCGGGGTCCACGAGCAGTACTTC. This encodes CAWSAGVHEQYF. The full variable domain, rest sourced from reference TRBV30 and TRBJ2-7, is SQTIHQWPATLVQPVGSPLSLECTVEGTSNPNLYWYRQAAGRGLQLLFYSVGIGQISSEVPQNLSASRPQDRQFILSSKKLLLSDSGFYLCAWSAGVHEQYFGPGTRLTVT.

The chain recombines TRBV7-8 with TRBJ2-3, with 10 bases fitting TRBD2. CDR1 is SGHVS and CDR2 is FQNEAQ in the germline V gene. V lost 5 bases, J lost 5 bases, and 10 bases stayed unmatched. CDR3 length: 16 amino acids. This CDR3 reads CASSRLQRGGLDTQYF. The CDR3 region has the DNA TGTGCCAGCAGCCGGCTTCAGCGGGGGGGCTTAGATACGCAGTATTTT.

CDR3 residues: CASSPRGPALYGYTF. CDR3 coding DNA: TGTGCCAGCAGTCCGCGGGGCCCGGCGTTATATGGCTACACCTTC. The chain combines TRBV27 with TRBJ1-2, with a tentative D call TRBD1 (5 bases). The germline CDR1 and CDR2 sequences are MNHEY and SMNVEV (reference sequence). CDR3 length: 15 amino acids. The V and J ends lost 5 bases and 5 bases respectively, with 18 bases between them.

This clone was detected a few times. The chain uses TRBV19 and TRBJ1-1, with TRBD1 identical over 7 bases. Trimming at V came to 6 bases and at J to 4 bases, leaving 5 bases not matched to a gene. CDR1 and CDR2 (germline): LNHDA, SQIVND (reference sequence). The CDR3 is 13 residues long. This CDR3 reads CASSPDRVTEAFF. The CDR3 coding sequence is TGTGCCAGTAGCCCTGACAGGGTCACTGAAGCTTTCTTT.

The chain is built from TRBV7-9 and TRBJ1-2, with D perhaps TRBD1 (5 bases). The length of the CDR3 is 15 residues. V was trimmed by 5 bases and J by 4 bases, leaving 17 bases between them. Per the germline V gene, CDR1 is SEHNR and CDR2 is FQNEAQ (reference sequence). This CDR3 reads CASSLDSYRFYGYTF. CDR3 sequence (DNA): TGTGCCAGCAGCCTAGACAGCTATAGATTCTATGGCTACACCTTC. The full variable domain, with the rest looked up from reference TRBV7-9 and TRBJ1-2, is DTGVSQNPRHKITKRGQNVTFRCDPISEHNRLYWYRQTLGQGPEFLTYFQNEAQLEKSRLLSDRFSAERPKGSFSTLEIQRTEQGDSAMYLCASSLDSYRFYGYTFGSGTRLTVV.

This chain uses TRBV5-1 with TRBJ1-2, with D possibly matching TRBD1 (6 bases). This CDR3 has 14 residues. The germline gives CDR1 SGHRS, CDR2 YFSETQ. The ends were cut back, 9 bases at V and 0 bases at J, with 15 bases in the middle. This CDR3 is CATRRGGSNYGYTF. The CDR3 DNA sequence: TGCGCCACCCGAAGAGGGGGTTCTAACTATGGCTACACCTTC.

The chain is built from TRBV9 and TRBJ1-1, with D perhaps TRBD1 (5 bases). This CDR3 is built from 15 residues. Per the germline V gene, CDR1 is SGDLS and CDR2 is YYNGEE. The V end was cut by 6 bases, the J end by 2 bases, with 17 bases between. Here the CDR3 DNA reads TGTGCCAGCACCCCCGGGGGGTGGACCAACACTGAAGCTTTCTTT. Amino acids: CASTPGGWTNTEAFF.

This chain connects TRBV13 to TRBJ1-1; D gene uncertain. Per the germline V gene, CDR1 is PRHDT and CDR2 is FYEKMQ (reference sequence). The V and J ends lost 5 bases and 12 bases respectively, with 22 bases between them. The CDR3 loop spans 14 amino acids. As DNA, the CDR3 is TGTGCCAGCAGCCCTGCAGCGGGAGGGCGAGTGACTTTCTTT. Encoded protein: CASSPAAGGRVTFF.

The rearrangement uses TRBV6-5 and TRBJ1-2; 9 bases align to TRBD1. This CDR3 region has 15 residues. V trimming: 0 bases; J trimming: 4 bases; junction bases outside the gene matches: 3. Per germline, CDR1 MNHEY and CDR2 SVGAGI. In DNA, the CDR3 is TGTGCCAGCAGTTACTCGGGACAGGGCTCCTATGGCTACACCTTC. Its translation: CASSYSGQGSYGYTF.

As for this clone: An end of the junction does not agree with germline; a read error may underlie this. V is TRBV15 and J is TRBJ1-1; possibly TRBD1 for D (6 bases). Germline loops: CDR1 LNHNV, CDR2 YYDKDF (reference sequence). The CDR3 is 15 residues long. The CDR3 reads CAASPRREGVTEAFF. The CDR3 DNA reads TGTGCCGCCAGCCCGCGGAGGGAGGGGGTCACTGAAGCTTTCTTT.

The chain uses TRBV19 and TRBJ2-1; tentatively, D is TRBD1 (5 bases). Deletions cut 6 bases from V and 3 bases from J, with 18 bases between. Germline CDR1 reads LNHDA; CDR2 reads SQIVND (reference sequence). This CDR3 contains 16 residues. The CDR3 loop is CASRGSAGNDYNEQFF. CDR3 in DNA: TGTGCCAGTAGGGGGTCGGCAGGGAATGACTACAATGAGCAGTTCTTC.

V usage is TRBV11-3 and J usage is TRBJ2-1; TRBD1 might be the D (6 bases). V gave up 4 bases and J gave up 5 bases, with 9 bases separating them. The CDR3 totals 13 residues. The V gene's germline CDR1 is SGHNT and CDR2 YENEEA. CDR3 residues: CASSSNRDNEQFF. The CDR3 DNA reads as TGTGCCAGCAGCTCTAACAGGGACAATGAGCAGTTCTTC.

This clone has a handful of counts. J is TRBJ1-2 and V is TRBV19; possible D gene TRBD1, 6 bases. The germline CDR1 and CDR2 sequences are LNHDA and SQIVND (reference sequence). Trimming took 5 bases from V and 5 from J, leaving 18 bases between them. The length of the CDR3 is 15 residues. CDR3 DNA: TGTGCCAGTAGTTCGTGGACAGCTAGTAGTTATGGCTACACCTTC. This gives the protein CASSSWTASSYGYTF.

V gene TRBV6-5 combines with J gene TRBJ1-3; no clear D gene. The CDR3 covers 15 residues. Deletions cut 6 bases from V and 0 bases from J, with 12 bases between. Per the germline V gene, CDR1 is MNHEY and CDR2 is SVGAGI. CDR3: CASSRGVFSGNTIYF. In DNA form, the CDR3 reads TGTGCCAGCAGCCGCGGGGTCTTCTCTGGAAACACCATATATTTT.

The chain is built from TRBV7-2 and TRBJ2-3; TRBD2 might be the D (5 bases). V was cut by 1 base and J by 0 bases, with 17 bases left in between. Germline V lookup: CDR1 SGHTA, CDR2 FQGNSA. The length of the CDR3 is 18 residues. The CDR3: CASSLGTPDWRSTDTQYF. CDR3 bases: TGTGCCAGCAGCTTAGGGACTCCCGACTGGAGAAGCACAGATACGCAGTATTTT.

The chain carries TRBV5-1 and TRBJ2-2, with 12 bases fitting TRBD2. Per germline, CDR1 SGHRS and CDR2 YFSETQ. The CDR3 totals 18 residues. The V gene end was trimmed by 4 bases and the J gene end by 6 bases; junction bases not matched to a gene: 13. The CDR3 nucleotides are TGCGCCAGCAGCAAACGCCTAGCGGGAGGGCCGTCTGCCGGGGAGCTGTTTTTT. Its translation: CASSKRLAGGPSAGELFF.

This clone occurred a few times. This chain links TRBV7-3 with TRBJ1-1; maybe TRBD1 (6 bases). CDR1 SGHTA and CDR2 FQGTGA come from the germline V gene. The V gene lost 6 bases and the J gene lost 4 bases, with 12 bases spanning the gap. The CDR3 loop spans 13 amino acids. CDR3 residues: CASRGTGTTEAFF. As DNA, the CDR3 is TGTGCCAGCAGGGGAACAGGGACCACTGAAGCTTTCTTT. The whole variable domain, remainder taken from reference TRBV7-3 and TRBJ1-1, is GAGVSQTPSNKVTEKGKYVELRCDPISGHTALYWYRQSLGQGPEFLIYFQGTGAADDSGLPNDRFFAVRPEGSVSTLKIQRTERGDSAVYLCASRGTGTTEAFFGQGTRLTVV.

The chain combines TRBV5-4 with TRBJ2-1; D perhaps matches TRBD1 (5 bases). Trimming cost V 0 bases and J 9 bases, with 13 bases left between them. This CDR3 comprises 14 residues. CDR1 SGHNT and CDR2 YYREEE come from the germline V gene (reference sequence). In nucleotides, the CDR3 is TGTGCCAGCAGCTTGGCAGGGTATCACAGTGAGCAGTTCTTC. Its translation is CASSLAGYHSEQFF.

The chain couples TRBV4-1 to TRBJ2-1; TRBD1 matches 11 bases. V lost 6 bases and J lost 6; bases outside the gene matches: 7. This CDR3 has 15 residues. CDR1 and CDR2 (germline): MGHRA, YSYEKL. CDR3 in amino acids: CASRVGQGGSNEQFF. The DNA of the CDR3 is TGCGCCAGCAGAGTGGGACAGGGGGGAAGCAATGAGCAGTTCTTC.

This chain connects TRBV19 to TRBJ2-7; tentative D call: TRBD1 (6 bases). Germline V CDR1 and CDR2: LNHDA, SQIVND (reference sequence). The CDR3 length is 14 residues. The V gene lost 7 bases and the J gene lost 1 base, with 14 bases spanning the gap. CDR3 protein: CASTRGFGSYEQYF. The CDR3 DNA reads TGTGCCAGTACGAGGGGGTTCGGGTCCTACGAGCAGTACTTC.

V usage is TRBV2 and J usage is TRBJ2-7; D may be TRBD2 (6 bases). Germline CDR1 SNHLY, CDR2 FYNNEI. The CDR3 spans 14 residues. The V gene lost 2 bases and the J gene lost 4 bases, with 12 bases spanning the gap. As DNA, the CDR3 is TGTGCCAGCAGTGAATGGTCTAGCGATTACGAGCAGTACTTC. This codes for CASSEWSSDYEQYF.